This entry lists 22 T cell receptor beta chains sequenced from one sample in a study of blood T cell repertoires in COVID-19. TCRdb keeps only in-frame clones here, not all; method: immunoSEQ multiplex PCR. Of about 220,000 clones in the sample, roughly 84% were seen once. Sequencing was performed on peripheral blood. These receptors were taken from an older woman with acute or convalescent COVID-19.

This chain connects TRBV6-5 to TRBJ2-2; the D gene is possibly TRBD2 (5 bases). CDR1 is MNHEY and CDR2 is SVGAGI in the germline V gene. The CDR3 sequence is 13 residues long. V gave up 6 bases and J gave up 4 bases, with 9 bases separating them. CDR3: CASRDLSTGELFF. In DNA, the CDR3 is TGTGCCAGCAGGGACTTAAGCACCGGGGAGCTGTTTTTT.

This chain links TRBV18 with TRBJ2-4, with D possibly TRBD1 on 5 matching bases. Germline values: CDR1 KGHSH, CDR2 LQKENI. V dropped 2 bases and J dropped 2 bases, with 10 bases sitting between them. The CDR3 spans 15 residues. CDR3 DNA: TGTGCCAGCTCACCAAATAGGGGAACCAAAAACATTCAGTACTTC. Amino acid sequence: CASSPNRGTKNIQYF. Drawing the rest from reference TRBV18 and TRBJ2-4, the complete variable domain is NAGVMQNPRHLVRRRGQEARLRCSPMKGHSHVYWYRQLPEEGLKFMVYLQKENIIDESGMPKERFSAEFPKEGPSILRIQQVVRGDSAAYFCASSPNRGTKNIQYFGAGTRLSVL.

This clone was found a few times. Here the CDR3 reads CASSTRTGDYGYTF. DNA for the CDR3: TGTGCCAGCAGCACCCGGACAGGGGACTATGGCTACACCTTC. The genes are TRBV13 and TRBJ1-2, with 9 bases fitting TRBD1. The CDR3 is 14 amino acids. V lost 5 bases, J lost 3 bases, and 4 bases stayed unmatched. Germline V gene data show CDR1 as PRHDT and CDR2 as FYEKMQ (reference sequence).

The V gene is TRBV12-3 or TRBV12-4, the J gene TRBJ1-1; D is undetermined. The V gene lost 1 base and the J gene lost 9 bases, with 6 bases spanning the gap. The length of the CDR3 is 11 residues. The CDR3 sequence: CASSLEQKAFF. The CDR3 nucleotides are TGTGCCAGCAGTTTAGAACAGAAAGCTTTCTTT.

The chain uses TRBV19 and TRBJ1-6; TRBD1 is a possible D gene (6 bases). V was cut by 7 bases and J by 0 bases, with 10 bases left in between. The CDR3 sequence is 15 residues long. CDR1 and CDR2 from the germline V gene are LNHDA and SQIVND (reference sequence). The CDR3 loop reads CASKEDSSYNSPLHF. DNA for the CDR3: TGTGCCAGTAAGGAGGACAGCTCCTATAATTCACCCCTCCACTTT.

Concerning this clone itself: A much larger clone differs by one base, so this may be a read error. Different DNA sequences within this sample yield the same CDR3. The V and J genes are TRBV7-9 and TRBJ1-1, with D uncertain. Per germline, CDR1 SEHNR and CDR2 FQNEAQ (reference sequence). Trimming shortened V by 3 bases and J by 1 base, and 6 bases separated the two germline ends. The CDR3 contains 13 residues. CDR3 nucleotide sequence: TGTGCCAGCAGCTTGGCAGGGAACACTGAAGCTTTCTTT. This translates into CASSLAGNTEAFF.

The V and J genes are TRBV12-3 or TRBV12-4 and TRBJ1-2, with D perhaps TRBD1 (6 bases). The V end was cut by 3 bases, the J end by 10 bases, with 15 bases between. This CDR3 region has 13 residues. CDR3 DNA: TGTGCCAGCAGTTTCGGGACAAAGAGCGACTACACCTTC. Its translation is CASSFGTKSDYTF.

The chain joins TRBV19 to TRBJ1-2, with a tentative D call TRBD1 (6 bases). V was cut by 5 bases and J by 4 bases, with 20 bases left in between. This CDR3 spans 16 amino acids. Germline values: CDR1 LNHDA, CDR2 SQIVND (reference sequence). Here the CDR3 reads CASSPFPGAGSYGYTF. The CDR3 nucleotides are TGTGCCAGTAGTCCATTCCCAGGGGCCGGCAGCTATGGCTACACCTTC.

V and J are TRBV30 and TRBJ1-4; weak D call: TRBD1 (6 bases). Germline V lookup: CDR1 GTSNPN, CDR2 SVGIG (reference sequence). The V end lost 5 bases, the J end lost 6 bases, and 19 bases lay between the germline ends. The CDR3 is 15 residues long. CDR3 protein: CAWAKLLGGHEKLFF. The CDR3 DNA follows: TGTGCCTGGGCGAAGCTACTGGGGGGGCATGAAAAACTGTTTTTT.

V is TRBV2 and J is TRBJ1-1; D is perhaps TRBD1 (5 bases). The CDR3 runs 15 residues. V lost 6 bases to trimming and J lost 3 bases, with 17 bases between them. Germline V lookup: CDR1 SNHLY, CDR2 FYNNEI. The CDR3 region has the DNA TGTGCCAGCAGCGACCGCCCGGGGGGGGACACTGAAGCTTTCTTT. Protein product: CASSDRPGGDTEAFF.

The V and J genes are TRBV28 and TRBJ1-1; weak D call: TRBD1 (6 bases). Trimming pared 7 bases from V and 4 bases from J, leaving 10 bases between. The CDR3 has 12 residues. CDR1 is MDHEN, CDR2 SYDVKM, per germline. CDR3 in DNA: TGTGCCAGCACCCACAGGGTCACTGAAGCTTTCTTT. Amino acids: CASTHRVTEAFF.

The chain combines TRBV5-1 with TRBJ1-6, with D maybe TRBD1 (5 bases). CDR3 length equals 14 residues. CDR1 is SGHRS, CDR2 YFSETQ, per germline. V lost 4 bases and J 8 bases, leaving 13 bases between the germline ends. Here the CDR3 reads CASSKGVDHSPLHF. DNA for the CDR3: TGCGCCAGCAGCAAAGGGGTGGATCATTCACCCCTCCACTTT. Full variable domain (outside the CDR3, taken from reference TRBV5-1 and TRBJ1-6): KAGVTQTPRYLIKTRGQQVTLSCSPISGHRSVSWYQQTPGQGLQFLFEYFSETQRNKGNFPGRFSGRQFSNSRSEMNVSTLELGDSALYLCASSKGVDHSPLHFGNGTRLTVT.

This chain connects TRBV9 to TRBJ2-1; 14 bases are shared with TRBD2. V dropped 4 bases and J dropped 4; count of bases not matched to a gene: 1. The CDR3 has 15 amino acids. The V gene's germline CDR1 is SGDLS and CDR2 YYNGEE. The CDR3 sequence: CASSRLAGGYNEQFF. The CDR3 bases are TGTGCCAGCAGCCGACTAGCGGGGGGGTACAATGAGCAGTTCTTC. Using reference TRBV9 and TRBJ2-1 for the parts outside the CDR3, the full variable domain is DSGVTQTPKHLITATGQRVTLRCSPRSGDLSVYWYQQSLDQGLQFLIQYYNGEERAKGNILERFSAQQFPDLHSELNLSSLELGDSALYFCASSRLAGGYNEQFFGPGTRLTVL.

V gene TRBV2 combines with J gene TRBJ2-2, with D tentatively TRBD1 (6 bases). This CDR3 is 14 amino acids long. The germline V and J ends were trimmed by 5 bases and 9 bases, with 16 bases remaining between them. Germline CDR1 SNHLY, CDR2 FYNNEI. Here the CDR3 reads CASSFPGQSRELFF. The DNA of the CDR3 is TGTGCCAGCAGTTTTCCGGGACAATCGAGGGAGCTGTTTTTT.

The chain couples TRBV2 to TRBJ1-6, with 7 nucleotides matching TRBD1. From germline, CDR1 is SNHLY and CDR2 FYNNEI. Germline trimming cut 2 bases from V and 4 bases from J; bases unmatched to any gene: 8. This CDR3 is built from 17 residues. The CDR3, as DNA: TGTGCCAGCAGTGAAAGGACAGGCAACCCTTATAATTCACCCCTCCACTTT. Amino acids: CASSERTGNPYNSPLHF.

This clone was counted once. The gene calls are TRBV5-1 and TRBJ2-7; D may be TRBD1 (5 bases). V lost 4 bases and J 6 bases, leaving 14 bases between the germline ends. The length of the CDR3 is 13 residues. Germline lookup yields CDR1 SGHRS and CDR2 YFSETQ. The CDR3 reads CASSPMTEIEQYF. DNA for the CDR3: TGCGCCAGCAGCCCGATGACAGAAATCGAGCAGTACTTC.

The V and J genes are TRBV7-2 and TRBJ1-3; D perhaps matches TRBD1 (6 bases). The CDR3 covers 15 residues. The germline V and J ends were trimmed by 1 base and 0 bases, with 7 bases remaining between them. Germline V gene data show CDR1 as SGHTA and CDR2 as FQGNSA. This CDR3 reads CASSLVGASGNTIYF. The CDR3 DNA reads as TGTGCCAGCAGCTTAGTGGGGGCCTCTGGAAACACCATATATTTT.

Comments on this clone: This CDR3 is also generated by other DNA sequences in the sample. The genes are TRBV3-1 (or the pseudogene TRBV3-2) and TRBJ2-5, with D possibly being TRBD2 (5 bases). The CDR3 sequence is 14 residues long. CDR1 LGHDT and CDR2 YNNKEL come from the germline V gene (reference sequence). V was cut by 1 base and J by 4 bases, with 10 bases left in between. CDR3 amino acids: CASSQGGGRETQYF. The CDR3 DNA follows: TGTGCCAGCAGCCAAGGTGGTGGGAGAGAGACCCAGTACTTC.

The chain employs TRBV19 and TRBJ2-5, with 7 bases matching TRBD1. The CDR3 has 14 residues. V was clipped by 6 bases and J by 2 bases; unmatched bases: 6. Germline V gene sequence: CDR1 LNHDA, CDR2 SQIVND (reference sequence). DNA for the CDR3: TGTGCCAGTAGCCCCTGGGACAGTCAAGAGACCCAGTACTTC. This codes for CASSPWDSQETQYF.

This chain uses TRBV6-5 with TRBJ1-5; D is undetermined. CDR1 is MNHEY, CDR2 SVGAGI, per germline. With 6 bases removed from V and 0 bases from J, the gap between germline ends came to 6 bases. The CDR3 is 13 residues long. CDR3 DNA sequence: TGTGCCAGCAGCCGCAGTAGCAATCAGCCCCAGCATTTT. This translates into CASSRSSNQPQHF.

This sequence joins TRBV25-1 and TRBJ1-2; 7 nucleotides agree with TRBD1. The CDR3 covers 16 residues. Trimming removed 1 base from V and 8 bases from J; junction bases left unmatched: 13. The germline gives CDR1 MGHDK, CDR2 SYGVNS. The CDR3 DNA follows: TGTGCCAGCAGTGAATTGGACCTATCACAGGGGTCGGGCTACACCTTC. The encoded protein is CASSELDLSQGSGYTF.

In nucleotides, the CDR3 is TGTGCCAGCAGCGTAGAGATACAACCCACTGAAGCTTTCTTT. Its translation: CASSVEIQPTEAFF. The chain has TRBV9 and TRBJ1-1; D remains ambiguous. The CDR3 contains 14 residues. The germline V gene encodes CDR1 SGDLS and CDR2 YYNGEE. Between the trimmed V and J ends, which lost 0 bases and 4 bases, there was a span of 10 bases.